The 17 T cell receptor beta chains below all came from one sample that was sequenced in a study of blood T cell repertoires in COVID-19. Sequenced by immunoSEQ multiplex PCR; TCRdb stores in-frame clones only, minus some. The table includes about 130,000 clones, roughly four fifths detected once. Sequenced sample: peripheral blood. These receptors were collected from a young man with COVID-19, enrolled during active disease.

This clone was detected only once. The chain carries TRBV10-3 and TRBJ1-6; no reliable D call. V was pared by 0 bases and J by 1 base, with 7 bases between. The germline gives CDR1 ENHRY, CDR2 SYGVKD. The CDR3 runs to 16 residues. Here the CDR3 DNA reads TGTGCCATCAGTGAGTCGCAGAGGTCCTATAATTCACCCCTCCACTTT. This translates into CAISESQRSYNSPLHF.

V usage is TRBV4-1 and J usage is TRBJ2-7, with D possibly being TRBD1 (6 bases). Germline V gene lookup returns CDR1 MGHRA and CDR2 YSYEKL. V dropped 2 bases and J dropped 4 bases, with 15 bases sitting between them. The CDR3 spans 15 residues. This CDR3 is CASSQLTGIGYEQYF. The CDR3 bases are TGCGCCAGCAGCCAACTAACAGGGATCGGATACGAGCAGTACTTC.

J is TRBJ2-7 and V is TRBV7-9, with D possibly being TRBD2 (5 bases). Germline CDR1 SEHNR, CDR2 FQNEAQ (reference sequence). CDR3 length: 16 amino acids. V lost 7 bases to trimming and J lost 0 bases, with 19 bases between them. In nucleotides, the CDR3 is TGTGCCAGCACCCCCAGGTCGGGGATGAGCTCCTACGAGCAGTACTTC. Protein: CASTPRSGMSSYEQYF. The whole variable domain, filled in from reference TRBV7-9 and TRBJ2-7, reads DTGVSQNPRHKITKRGQNVTFRCDPISEHNRLYWYRQTLGQGPEFLTYFQNEAQLEKSRLLSDRFSAERPKGSFSTLEIQRTEQGDSAMYLCASTPRSGMSSYEQYFGPGTRLTVT.

This clone was recorded once. The V and J genes are TRBV24-1 and TRBJ2-1; 7 bases agree with TRBD2. The CDR3 extends over 15 amino acids. With V trimmed by 6 bases and J by 8 bases, 12 bases remained unmatched. Germline CDR1 is KGHDR and CDR2 is SFDVKD. The CDR3 spells CATSPAGLDDDEQFF. CDR3 nucleotides: TGTGCCACCAGTCCCGCAGGACTAGACGACGATGAGCAGTTCTTC.

This rearrangement joins TRBV12-5 to TRBJ1-1, with D perhaps matching TRBD1 (6 bases). Trimming cost V 6 bases and J 3 bases, with 14 bases left between them. This CDR3 has 14 residues. Germline V gene data show CDR1 as LGHNT and CDR2 as FRNRAP. CDR3: CASGRWDTHTEAFF. The CDR3 coding sequence is TGTGCTAGTGGCCGGTGGGACACCCACACTGAAGCTTTCTTT. Filled out from reference TRBV12-5 and TRBJ1-1, the complete variable domain reads DARVTQTPRHKVTEMGQEVTMRCQPILGHNTVFWYRQTMMQGLELLAYFRNRAPLDDSGMPKDRFSAEMPDATLATLKIQPSEPRDSAVYFCASGRWDTHTEAFFGQGTRLTVV.

This chain's CDR3 is CASSQDPGQAYEAFF. DNA for the CDR3: TGCGCCAGCAGCCAAGACCCCGGACAAGCTTATGAAGCTTTCTTT. This sequence joins TRBV4-1 and TRBJ1-1, with D perhaps matching TRBD1 (5 bases). The V end lost 0 bases, the J end lost 7 bases, and 15 bases lay between the germline ends. This CDR3 contains 15 residues. Germline V gene lookup returns CDR1 MGHRA and CDR2 YSYEKL.

The V and J genes are TRBV10-1 and TRBJ1-2, with D maybe TRBD1 (6 bases). This CDR3 contains 14 residues. With 9 bases removed from V and 7 bases from J, the gap between germline ends came to 21 bases. Germline V lookup: CDR1 WNHNN, CDR2 SYGVQD (reference sequence). The CDR3 sequence: CARNRVPSRTGYTF. The DNA of the CDR3 is TGCGCCAGAAACAGGGTCCCCTCTAGAACTGGCTACACCTTC.

The gene calls are TRBV24-1 and TRBJ2-1; 7 bases agree with TRBD1. The germline V gene has CDR1 KGHDR and CDR2 SFDVKD. This CDR3 contains 16 residues. The J segment lost 3 bases and the V segment lost 4 bases, leaving 8 bases of the junction unmatched. CDR3 sequence: CATSDPKQGNYNEQFF. The CDR3 nucleotides are TGTGCCACCAGTGACCCTAAACAGGGGAACTACAATGAGCAGTTCTTC.

V is TRBV19 and J is TRBJ2-5, with TRBD1 matching over 7 bases. The CDR3 runs 14 residues. V was pared by 4 bases and J by 3 bases, with 5 bases of the junction left unmatched. The V gene's germline CDR1 is LNHDA and CDR2 SQIVND (reference sequence). CDR3 region: CASSNGQAKETQYF. The CDR3 DNA is TGTGCCAGTAGTAACGGACAGGCGAAAGAGACCCAGTACTTC.

This clone was found a few times. The gene calls are TRBV5-1 and TRBJ1-4; 7 bases fit TRBD1. Germline-derived CDR1 and CDR2 are SGHRS and YFSETQ. The trim removed 4 bases at V and 5 bases at J, leaving 8 bases unmatched. This CDR3 is 15 amino acids long. CDR3 nucleotides: TGCGCCAGCAGCGGCGAGGGACAGCAAAATGAAAAACTGTTTTTT. Translated, it gives CASSGEGQQNEKLFF. Combining the CDR3 with reference TRBV5-1 and TRBJ1-4 gives the whole variable domain KAGVTQTPRYLIKTRGQQVTLSCSPISGHRSVSWYQQTPGQGLQFLFEYFSETQRNKGNFPGRFSGRQFSNSRSEMNVSTLELGDSALYLCASSGEGQQNEKLFFGSGTQLSVL.

V is TRBV6-4 and J is TRBJ2-3; D may be TRBD2 (6 bases). Germline V CDR1 and CDR2: MRHNA, SNTAGT. V was shortened by 5 bases and J by 3 bases, with 15 bases between the two germline ends. The CDR3 spans 15 residues. CDR3 sequence reads: CASSFTDGGTDTQYF. CDR3 nucleotide sequence: TGTGCCAGCAGTTTTACAGACGGGGGTACAGATACGCAGTATTTT.

The chain links TRBV5-4 to TRBJ2-3; TRBD2 agrees at 8 bases. The CDR3 runs 18 residues. The J segment lost 1 base and the V segment lost 4 bases, leaving 14 bases of the junction unmatched. Germline V gene sequence: CDR1 SGHNT, CDR2 YYREEE (reference sequence). CDR3 sequence reads: CASSPSGGAGDRTDTQYF. The DNA for the CDR3 is TGTGCCAGCAGCCCCTCCGGGGGGGCGGGAGACCGCACAGATACGCAGTATTTT.

The chain has TRBV10-3 and TRBJ1-3; D gene unclear. Germline V lookup: CDR1 ENHRY, CDR2 SYGVKD. Trimming took 8 bases from V and 1 from J, leaving 9 bases between them. This CDR3 is built from 13 residues. The CDR3, as DNA: TGTGCCATCCGAGCGGGGTCTGGAAACACCATATATTTT. This encodes CAIRAGSGNTIYF.

The chain has TRBV3-1 (or the pseudogene TRBV3-2) and TRBJ1-6; the D is unclear. V was cut by 2 bases and J by 7 bases, with 3 bases left in between. The CDR3 sequence is 12 residues long. From germline, CDR1 is LGHDT and CDR2 YNNKEL (reference sequence). CDR3: CASSQLNSPLHF. CDR3 nucleotides: TGTGCCAGCAGCCAACTGAATTCACCCCTCCACTTT.

The chain uses TRBV28 and TRBJ2-1, with 13 bases lining up with TRBD2. The ends lost 2 bases at V and 4 bases at J; junction bases unmatched: 2. Germline CDR1 and CDR2: MDHEN and SYDVKM. CDR3 length: 16 residues. For the CDR3, the DNA is TGTGCCAGCAGTTTAGAGGGACTAGCGGGGTACAATGAGCAGTTCTTC. It specifies CASSLEGLAGYNEQFF.

The genes are TRBV7-3 and TRBJ2-3; TRBD2 aligns across 10 bases. This CDR3 spans 15 amino acids. The ends lost 4 bases at V and 4 bases at J; junction bases unmatched: 5. Germline-derived CDR1 and CDR2 are SGHTA and FQGTGA. The CDR3 loop reads CASSSGLASPDTQYF. DNA for the CDR3: TGTGCCAGCAGCTCGGGACTAGCGAGCCCAGATACGCAGTATTTT. The variable domain in full, with the rest retrieved from reference TRBV7-3 and TRBJ2-3, is GAGVSQTPSNKVTEKGKYVELRCDPISGHTALYWYRQSLGQGPEFLIYFQGTGAADDSGLPNDRFFAVRPEGSVSTLKIQRTERGDSAVYLCASSSGLASPDTQYFGPGTRLTVL.

This sequence joins TRBV6-2 or TRBV6-3 and TRBJ2-7; D is undetermined. Germline CDR1 is MNHEY and CDR2 is SVGEGT. Trimming pared 1 base from V and 2 bases from J, leaving 9 bases between. The CDR3 loop spans 14 amino acids. The CDR3 sequence: CASSYLAVTYEQYF. The CDR3 DNA sequence: TGTGCCAGCAGTTACTTGGCGGTCACCTACGAGCAGTACTTC.